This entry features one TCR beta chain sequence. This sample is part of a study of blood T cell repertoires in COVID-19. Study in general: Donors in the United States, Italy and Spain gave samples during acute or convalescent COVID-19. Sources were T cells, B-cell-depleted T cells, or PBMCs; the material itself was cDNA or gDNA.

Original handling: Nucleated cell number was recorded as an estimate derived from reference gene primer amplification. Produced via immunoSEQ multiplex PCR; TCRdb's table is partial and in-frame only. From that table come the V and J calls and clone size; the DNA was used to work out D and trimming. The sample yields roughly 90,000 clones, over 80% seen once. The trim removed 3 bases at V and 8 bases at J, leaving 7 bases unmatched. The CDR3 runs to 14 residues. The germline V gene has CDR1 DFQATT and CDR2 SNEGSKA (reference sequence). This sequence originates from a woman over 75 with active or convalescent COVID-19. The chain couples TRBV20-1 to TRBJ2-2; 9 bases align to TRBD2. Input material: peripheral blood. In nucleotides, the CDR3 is TGCAGTGCTAGTTTTGCGGGAGGGGGAGGGGAGCTGTTTTTT. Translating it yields CSASFAGGGGELFF.